This TCR beta chain was retrieved from a study of cytomegalovirus exposure and HLA in healthy donors. The repertoire was sequenced with immunoSEQ multiplex PCR; TCRdb's copy has only in-frame clones and lacks some. The repertoire consists of hundreds of thousands of clones, with roughly 87% occurring once and the leading ten covering 2.5% to 3.5%. The CDR3 has 13 residues. Trimming removed 3 bases at V and 4 bases at J, with 9 bases between. Germline CDR1 reads SGDLS; CDR2 reads YYNGEE. The chain couples TRBV9 to TRBJ2-3; D gene unclear. Sample: PBMCs. This clonotype originated in a young woman in good health and CMV-seronegative. Here the CDR3 reads CASSALVSDTQYF. Here the CDR3 DNA reads TGTGCCAGCAGCGCTCTAGTCTCAGATACGCAGTATTTT.